This TCR beta chain was observed in a study of PD-L1 blockade in urothelial cancer. Study in general: Analysis of blood occurred 3 weeks (second dose) and 6 weeks after treatment start. General study findings and limits: Better survival was predicted by below-median pretreatment blood TCR clonality.

Germline values: CDR1 LGHNA, CDR2 YSLEER. Trimming cost V 3 bases and J 2 bases; bases outside gene matches: 3. This CDR3 region has 14 residues. The assay was immunoSEQ multiplex PCR, and TCRdb's table has in-frame clones only and misses some. Of approximately 94,000 clones in the sample, around 87% are singletons; the top ten hold more than 1.5%. Remarks on this clone: No antigen is known for it.

The sample's time point: pretreatment peripheral blood. The chain employs TRBV4-3 and TRBJ2-7; 8 bases map to TRBD1. The receptor was derived from a man aged 60 to 75 with urothelial cancer. Sequenced here: PBMCs, sampled around atezolizumab (anti-PD-L1) treatment. This CDR3 is CASSHDRGPYEQYF. The CDR3 region has the DNA TGCGCCAGCAGCCATGACAGGGGTCCCTACGAGCAGTACTTC.